The clone carrying this TCR beta chain was seen only a few times. Antigen unknown. MiXCR, applied by TCRdb to the reads, yields one record per CDR3 protein. The table includes some 110,000 distinct CDR3 sequences, 32% detected once. The junction had 12 bases not matched to a gene; V was cut back by 6 bases and J by 3 bases. The CDR3 is 17 amino acids. Germline values: CDR1 MDHEN, CDR2 SYDVKM. This specimen comes from a study of T cell repertoires in cytomegalovirus infection. About the research overall: Indications of both CMV infection and matching HLA type were provided by public TCR beta signatures.

Study-wide results and caveats: Carriers of CMV plus the relevant HLA were identified by cumulative public TCR beta family frequency.

This receptor was identified in a human donor in good health (CMV status not recorded). Some clones in this sample may be carry-over from other donors' samples. Sequencing used CD8+ T cells from cultured PBMCs, obtained from culture after CMV antigen stimulation. The chain employs TRBV28 and TRBJ1-1; 11 bases match TRBD1. The CDR3 loop reads CASSYSRTGGGDTEAFF. The CDR3 region has the DNA TGTGCCAGCAGCTACTCCAGGACAGGGGGCGGGGACACTGAAGCTTTCTTT.